This is a list of T cell receptor beta chains from one sample in a study of vaccination and CD4 T cells after COVID-19. These receptors' antigens are unknown. One entry per CDR3 protein results from TCRdb running MiXCR on the PCR reads. The sample shows 7,500 to 10,000 distinct CDR3 sequences, about 28% of them seen only once. Sequencing used CD4+ T cells from blood, cultured in vitro. The receptors here all came from a human donor in good health. Both conserved end residues are part of each CDR3. D genes are given only for firm matches. For some rows the clone size is stated as once, few or many, or as a class when expanded; others skip it.

v_call,j_call,clone_size,d_call,cdr3_aa,cdr3_nt
TRBV27,TRBJ2-1,few,NA,CASSLNLLVSYNEQFF,TGTGCCAGCAGTTTAAATCTACTAGTCTCCTACAATGAGCAGTTCTTC
TRBV5-5,TRBJ1-6,NA,NA,CASSLWVNNSPLHF,TGTGCCAGCAGCTTGTGGGTGAATAATTCACCCCTCCACTTT
TRBV4-3,TRBJ2-7,few,NA,CASSQSGQTYEQYF,TGCGCCAGCAGCCAATCGGGGCAGACCTACGAGCAGTACTTC
TRBV27,TRBJ1-6,NA,NA,CASSLRVGDPPLHF,TGTGCCAGCAGTTTAAGGGTGGGGGACCCACCCCTCCACTTT
TRBV10-3,TRBJ2-2,NA,TRBD2,CAISAARGGSGRPGELFF,TGTGCCATCAGTGCCGCTCGGGGGGGTAGCGGGAGACCCGGGGAGCTGTTTTTT
TRBV20-1,TRBJ1-2,few,NA,CSARDGRGGYTF,TGCAGTGCTAGAGATGGGAGGGGGGGCTACACCTTC
TRBV11-1,TRBJ2-7,NA,TRBD2,CASSLSSGETYEQYF,TGTGCCAGCAGCTTATCAAGCGGGGAAACCTACGAGCAGTACTTC
TRBV10-3,TRBJ2-7,NA,TRBD1,CAIGAAQGAYEQYF,TGTGCCATCGGAGCTGCGCAGGGGGCTTACGAGCAGTACTTC
TRBV6-2/TRBV6-3,TRBJ2-1,few,TRBD2,CASSYGREGGEQFF,TGTGCCAGCAGTTACGGGAGGGAGGGCGGTGAGCAGTTCTTC
TRBV12-5,TRBJ2-3,NA,NA,CASGFGLVSTDTQYF,TGTGCTAGTGGTTTTGGCCTAGTCAGCACAGATACGCAGTATTTT